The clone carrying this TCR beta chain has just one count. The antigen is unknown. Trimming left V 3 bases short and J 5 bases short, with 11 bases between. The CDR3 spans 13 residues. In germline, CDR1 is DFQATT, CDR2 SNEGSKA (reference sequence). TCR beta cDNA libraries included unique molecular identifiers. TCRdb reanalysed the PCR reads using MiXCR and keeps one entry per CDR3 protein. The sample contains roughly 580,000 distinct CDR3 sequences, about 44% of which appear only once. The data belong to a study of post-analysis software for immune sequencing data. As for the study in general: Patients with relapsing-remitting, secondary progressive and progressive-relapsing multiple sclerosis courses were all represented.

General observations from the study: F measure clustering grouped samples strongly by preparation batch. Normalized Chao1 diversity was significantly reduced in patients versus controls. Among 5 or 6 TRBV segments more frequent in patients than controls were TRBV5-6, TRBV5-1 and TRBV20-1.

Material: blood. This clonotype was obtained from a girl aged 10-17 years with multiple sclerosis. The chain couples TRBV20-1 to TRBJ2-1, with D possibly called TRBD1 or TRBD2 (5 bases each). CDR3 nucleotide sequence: TGCAGTGCTAGCGGGGCAGTTGACAATGAGCAGTTCTTC. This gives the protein CSASGAVDNEQFF.